The source of this TCR beta chain is a study of blood T cell repertoires in COVID-19. The wider study: Italy, Spain and the United States were the sources of the convalescent and acute COVID-19 samples.

All exposed participants met a person with COVID-19 within 2 weeks before entering the study. As handled by the study authors: Cell counts per sample came from amplifying reference gene primers. Using immunoSEQ multiplex PCR, the repertoire was profiled, and TCRdb retains in-frame clones only, with some absent. V and J calls plus clone size are reproduced from that table; the DNA served to infer D and trimming. The sample carries 290,000 or so clones, roughly 80% recorded once. Sequenced material: PBMCs or T cells enriched from blood (not recorded which). The origin of this receptor is a man aged 35 to 55 who had been exposed to COVID-19.

CDR3 nucleotides: TGTGCCAGCAGCCAAGATCTTGGGGGCGCGTCCGGCTACACCTTC. Protein product: CASSQDLGGASGYTF. This chain joins TRBV3-1 (or the pseudogene TRBV3-2) and TRBJ1-2, with a tentative D call TRBD1 (6 bases). V gave up 0 bases and J gave up 8 bases, with 16 bases separating them. The CDR3 covers 15 residues. Germline CDR1 is LGHDT and CDR2 is YNNKEL (reference sequence).